Presented here are 22 T cell receptor beta chains from one specimen sequenced in a study of T cell responses to AZD1222 COVID-19 vaccine. Measured with immunoSEQ multiplex PCR; TCRdb has only the in-frame clones, and not every one. Among about 150,000 clones listed, roughly 90% were seen once. The sample here was peripheral blood, taken 28 days after the second AZD1222 dose. All receptors come from an adult who received the AZD1222 COVID-19 vaccine.

V and J are TRBV7-9 and TRBJ1-1; D might be TRBD1 (5 bases). Trimming left V 2 bases short and J 3 bases short, with 13 bases between. CDR1 is SEHNR and CDR2 is FQNEAQ in the germline V gene (reference sequence). The CDR3 is 15 amino acids. This chain's CDR3 is CASSLSLLGDTEAFF. In DNA, the CDR3 is TGTGCCAGCAGCTTATCTCTACTGGGGGACACTGAAGCTTTCTTT.

The J gene is TRBJ2-6, the V gene TRBV28; D is uncertain. Germline CDR1 MDHEN, CDR2 SYDVKM. CDR3 length equals 15 residues. V dropped 2 bases and J dropped 5 bases, with 10 bases sitting between them. This CDR3 reads CASSLAPPRANVLTF. The CDR3 DNA follows: TGTGCCAGCAGTTTAGCTCCCCCACGGGCCAACGTCCTGACTTTC.

In this sample, this clone turned up once. The chain uses TRBV6-5 and TRBJ1-3; D not resolved. Between the trimmed V and J ends, which lost 5 bases and 0 bases, there was a span of 8 bases. This CDR3 has 14 amino acids. Germline CDR1 is MNHEY and CDR2 is SVGAGI. The CDR3, as DNA: TGTGCCAGCAGTAAACTAGACTCTGGAAACACCATATATTTT. Its translation is CASSKLDSGNTIYF.

The V call is TRBV28, the J call TRBJ1-2; D not resolved. Per germline, CDR1 MDHEN and CDR2 SYDVKM. With 4 bases removed from V and 0 bases from J, the gap between germline ends came to 12 bases. The length of the CDR3 is 15 residues. The CDR3 protein is CASSSPPGANYGYTF. In DNA, the CDR3 is TGTGCCAGCAGTTCTCCGCCGGGAGCTAACTATGGCTACACCTTC.

The chain joins TRBV2 to TRBJ2-1; TRBD2 agrees at 7 bases. The CDR3 sequence is 15 residues long. Germline V gene sequence: CDR1 SNHLY, CDR2 FYNNEI. The V and J ends lost 8 bases and 2 bases, in that order; junction bases with no gene match: 9. The CDR3 loop is CASSYALAAYNEQFF. The CDR3 DNA reads TGTGCCAGCTCGTACGCCCTAGCGGCCTACAATGAGCAGTTCTTC.

The rearrangement uses TRBV25-1 and TRBJ1-1; no firm D call. This CDR3 is 14 amino acids long. The V end lost 1 base, the J end lost 6 bases, and 12 bases lay between the germline ends. The germline gives CDR1 MGHDK, CDR2 SYGVNS. This chain's CDR3 is CASSESVRVSEAFF. The CDR3 DNA is TGTGCCAGCAGTGAATCTGTCCGGGTCTCTGAAGCTTTCTTT. The variable domain in full, with the rest retrieved from reference TRBV25-1 and TRBJ1-1, is EADIYQTPRYLVIGTGKKITLECSQTMGHDKMYWYQQDPGMELHLIHYSYGVNSTEKGDLSSESTVSRIRTEHFPLTLESARPSHTSQYLCASSESVRVSEAFFGQGTRLTVV.

The chain uses TRBV18 and TRBJ1-5; D perhaps matches TRBD1 (5 bases). Trimming removed 3 bases from V and 0 bases from J, with 12 bases in between. Germline V gives CDR1 KGHSH, CDR2 LQKENI. The CDR3 has 16 residues. The CDR3: CASSPYSTDSNQPQHF. CDR3 coding DNA: TGTGCCAGCTCACCCTACTCGACAGATAGCAATCAGCCCCAGCATTTT.

This clone was picked up a small number of times. The V call is TRBV27, the J call TRBJ1-5; maybe TRBD1 (5 bases). Germline lookup yields CDR1 MNHEY and CDR2 SMNVEV (reference sequence). This CDR3 contains 18 residues. Trimming stripped 5 bases from V and 1 base from J, with 21 bases between. CDR3 DNA: TGTGCCAGCAGTCCCCGGACATCCAGGGCGGAGAGCAATCAGCCCCAGCATTTT. Protein product: CASSPRTSRAESNQPQHF.

The V and J genes are TRBV18 and TRBJ2-7, with 9 bases lining up with TRBD2. There are 17 residues in the CDR3. Per germline, CDR1 KGHSH and CDR2 LQKENI. The J segment lost 3 bases and the V segment lost 0 bases, leaving 9 bases of the junction unmatched. CDR3 sequence (DNA): TGTGCCAGCTCACCACCGTTTTTGCTAGCGGGAAGCTACGAGCAGTACTTC. Protein: CASSPPFLLAGSYEQYF.

This chain links TRBV6-6 with TRBJ2-7; D gene ambiguous. The germline gives CDR1 MNHNY, CDR2 SVGAGI (reference sequence). The CDR3 is 13 residues long. Trimming removed 5 bases at V and 3 bases at J, with 11 bases between. The CDR3 sequence: CASSPGPNYEQYF. For the CDR3, the DNA is TGTGCCAGCAGTCCGGGTCCCAACTACGAGCAGTACTTC.

The chain carries TRBV18 and TRBJ2-3; D not resolved. Germline CDR1 reads KGHSH; CDR2 reads LQKENI. Trimming removed 3 bases from V and 0 bases from J, with 4 bases in between. CDR3 length: 13 residues. The CDR3 region has the DNA TGTGCCAGCTCACCGGAGAGCACAGATACGCAGTATTTT. This gives the protein CASSPESTDTQYF. The variable domain in full, completed from reference TRBV18 and TRBJ2-3, reads NAGVMQNPRHLVRRRGQEARLRCSPMKGHSHVYWYRQLPEEGLKFMVYLQKENIIDESGMPKERFSAEFPKEGPSILRIQQVVRGDSAAYFCASSPESTDTQYFGPGTRLTVL.

This chain joins TRBV3-1 (or the pseudogene TRBV3-2) and TRBJ2-7, with D possibly TRBD1 on 6 matching bases. The V and J ends lost 4 bases and 2 bases respectively, with 15 bases between them. The CDR3 is made up of 15 amino acids. Germline CDR1 LGHDT, CDR2 YNNKEL (reference sequence). DNA for the CDR3: TGTGCCAGCAGCCTAGGACAGTTTCCCACCTACGAGCAGTACTTC. Its protein is CASSLGQFPTYEQYF.

J is TRBJ2-1 and V is TRBV12-3 or TRBV12-4, with D possibly TRBD2 on 5 matching bases. CDR3 length: 13 residues. V lost 1 base, J lost 5 bases, and 6 bases lay in between. CDR3 DNA sequence: TGTGCCAGCAGTTTAGGACTAAACAATGAGCAGTTCTTC. Protein sequence: CASSLGLNNEQFF.

This chain joins TRBV11-2 and TRBJ2-1, with D possibly being TRBD2 (6 bases). Trimming took off 3 bases at V and 6 bases at J, with 15 bases between the two ends. The V gene's germline CDR1 is SGHAT and CDR2 FQNNGV. The CDR3 contains 15 residues. DNA of the CDR3: TGTGCCAGCAGCTTTACGTCGGGAGAGGGCAATGAGCAGTTCTTC. Its protein product is CASSFTSGEGNEQFF. Together with reference TRBV11-2 and TRBJ2-1, the CDR3 gives the full variable domain: EAGVAQSPRYKIIEKRQSVAFWCNPISGHATLYWYQQILGQGPKLLIQFQNNGVVDDSQLPKDRFSAERLKGVDSTLKIQPAKLEDSAVYLCASSFTSGEGNEQFFGPGTRLTVL.

The rearrangement uses TRBV27 and TRBJ1-1; the D gene is possibly TRBD1 (5 bases). V gave up 3 bases and J gave up 1 base, with 12 bases separating them. The CDR3 loop spans 15 amino acids. Germline CDR1 reads MNHEY; CDR2 reads SMNVEV (reference sequence). CDR3 protein: CASSFNRGSNTEAFF. In DNA form, the CDR3 reads TGTGCCAGCAGTTTCAACCGGGGCTCGAACACTGAAGCTTTCTTT.

This sequence joins TRBV11-2 and TRBJ2-1; 9 bases line up with TRBD2. V trimming: 5 bases; J trimming: 7 bases; junction bases outside the gene matches: 9. The CDR3 spans 15 residues. Looked up from germline, CDR1 is SGHAT and CDR2 is FQNNGV. CDR3 bases: TGTGCCAGCAGCACCTTAGCGGGAGAGGGGAATGAGCAGTTCTTC. Protein sequence: CASSTLAGEGNEQFF.

This chain uses TRBV27 with TRBJ2-5; 8 bases align to TRBD2. V shed 0 bases, J shed 4 bases, and the junction held 16 bases outside the gene matches. Germline CDR1 MNHEY, CDR2 SMNVEV (reference sequence). CDR3 length equals 19 residues. CDR3 region: CASSLSIPSGRARGETQYF. For the CDR3, the DNA is TGTGCCAGCAGTTTATCGATTCCCTCCGGGAGGGCCAGAGGAGAGACCCAGTACTTC.

The sample holds one count of this clone. The chain links TRBV11-3 to TRBJ2-1; TRBD2 matches 7 bases. From germline, CDR1 is SGHNT and CDR2 YENEEA. This CDR3 spans 15 amino acids. Trimming cost V 2 bases and J 3 bases; bases outside gene matches: 4. The CDR3 sequence: CASSLSGGSYNEQFF. The CDR3, as DNA: TGTGCCAGCAGCTTATCTGGCGGGAGCTACAATGAGCAGTTCTTC.

The V and J genes are TRBV6-5 and TRBJ1-5; no firm D call. The germline V gene encodes CDR1 MNHEY and CDR2 SVGAGI. V gave up 0 bases and J gave up 3 bases, with 6 bases separating them. This CDR3 is 14 amino acids long. The CDR3: CASSYSRPNQPQHF. The CDR3 bases are TGTGCCAGCAGTTACTCAAGGCCCAATCAGCCCCAGCATTTT.

This sequence joins TRBV7-9 and TRBJ2-2; D may be TRBD1 (5 bases). The CDR3 loop spans 16 amino acids. Per the germline V gene, CDR1 is SEHNR and CDR2 is FQNEAQ (reference sequence). The V and J ends lost 5 bases and 0 bases respectively, with 13 bases between them. The CDR3 region is CASSPPDTTNTGELFF. CDR3 in DNA: TGTGCCAGCAGCCCCCCGGACACAACGAACACCGGGGAGCTGTTTTTT.

The genes are TRBV28 and TRBJ1-5; D unresolved. Germline lookup yields CDR1 MDHEN and CDR2 SYDVKM. Trimming shortened V by 11 bases and J by 1 base, and 18 bases separated the two germline ends. The CDR3 runs 15 residues. The CDR3 reads CAVDRGHLSNQPQHF. In DNA, the CDR3 is TGTGCCGTAGATCGTGGGCACTTGAGCAATCAGCCCCAGCATTTT.

The chain recombines TRBV27 with TRBJ2-3; 16 nucleotides align to TRBD2. The length of the CDR3 is 18 residues. With 0 bases clipped from V and 5 bases from J, the junction kept 5 bases outside the gene matches. CDR1 and CDR2 (germline): MNHEY, SMNVEV (reference sequence). The CDR3, as DNA: TGTGCCAGCAGTTTATCCGGGACTAGCGGGAGGGCCCGAGATACGCAGTATTTT. Translation: CASSLSGTSGRARDTQYF.